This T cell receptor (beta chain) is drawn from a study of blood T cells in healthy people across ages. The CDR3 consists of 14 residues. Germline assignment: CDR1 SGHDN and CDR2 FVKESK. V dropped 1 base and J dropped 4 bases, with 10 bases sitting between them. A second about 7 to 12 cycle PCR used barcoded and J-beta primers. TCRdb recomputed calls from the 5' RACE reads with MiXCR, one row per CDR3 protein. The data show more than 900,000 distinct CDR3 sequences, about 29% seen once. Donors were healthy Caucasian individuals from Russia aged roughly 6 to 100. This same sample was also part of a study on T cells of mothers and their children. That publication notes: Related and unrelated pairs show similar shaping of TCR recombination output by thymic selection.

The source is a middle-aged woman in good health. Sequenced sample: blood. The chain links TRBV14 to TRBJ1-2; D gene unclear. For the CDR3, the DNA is TGTGCCAGCAGCCAAGGGGCGGTAGTCTATGGCTACACCTTC. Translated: CASSQGAVVYGYTF.